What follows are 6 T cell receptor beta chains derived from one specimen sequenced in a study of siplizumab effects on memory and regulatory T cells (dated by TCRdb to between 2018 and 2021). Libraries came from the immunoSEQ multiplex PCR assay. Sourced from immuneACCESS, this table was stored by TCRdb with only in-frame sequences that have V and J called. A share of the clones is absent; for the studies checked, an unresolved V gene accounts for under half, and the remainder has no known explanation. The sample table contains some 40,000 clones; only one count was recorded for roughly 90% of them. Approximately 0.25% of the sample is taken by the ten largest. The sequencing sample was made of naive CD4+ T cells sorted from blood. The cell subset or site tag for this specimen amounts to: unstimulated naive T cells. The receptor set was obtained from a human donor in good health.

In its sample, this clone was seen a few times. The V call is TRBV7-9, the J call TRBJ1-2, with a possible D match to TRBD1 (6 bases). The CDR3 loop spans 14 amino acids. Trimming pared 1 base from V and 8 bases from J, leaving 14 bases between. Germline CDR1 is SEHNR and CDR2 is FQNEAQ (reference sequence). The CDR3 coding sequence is TGTGCCAGCAGCTTAGATGGGACACCGGGAGGCTACACCTTC. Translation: CASSLDGTPGGYTF. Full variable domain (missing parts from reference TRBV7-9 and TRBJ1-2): DTGVSQNPRHKITKRGQNVTFRCDPISEHNRLYWYRQTLGQGPEFLTYFQNEAQLEKSRLLSDRFSAERPKGSFSTLEIQRTEQGDSAMYLCASSLDGTPGGYTFGSGTRLTVV.

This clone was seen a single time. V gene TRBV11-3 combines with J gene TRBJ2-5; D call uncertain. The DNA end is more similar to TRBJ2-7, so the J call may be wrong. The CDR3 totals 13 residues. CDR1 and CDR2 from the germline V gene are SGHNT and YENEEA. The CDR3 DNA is TGTGCCAGCAGCTTAAACAGACTCTACGAGCAGTACTTC. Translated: CASSLNRLYEQYF.

CDR3 nucleotides: TGTGCCAGTAGTATAGGGCCTAGCGGGAGGTCCACAGATACGCAGTATTTT. Translating it yields CASSIGPSGRSTDTQYF. The rearrangement uses TRBV19 and TRBJ2-3, with 11 nucleotides matching TRBD2. Germline-derived CDR1 and CDR2 are LNHDA and SQIVND (reference sequence). The trim removed 1 base at V and 2 bases at J, leaving 5 bases unmatched. The CDR3 is 17 residues long.

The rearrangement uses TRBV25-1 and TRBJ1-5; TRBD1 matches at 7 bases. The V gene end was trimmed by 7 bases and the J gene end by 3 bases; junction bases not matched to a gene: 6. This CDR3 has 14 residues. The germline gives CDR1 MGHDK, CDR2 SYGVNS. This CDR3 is CASIRGEINQPQHF. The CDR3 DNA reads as TGTGCCAGCATCAGGGGGGAGATCAATCAGCCCCAGCATTTT.

CDR3 sequence reads: CASRTDHNYGYTF. As DNA, the CDR3 is TGCGCCAGCAGGACAGACCATAACTATGGCTACACCTTC. The chain is built from TRBV10-1 and TRBJ1-2, with D perhaps matching TRBD1 (5 bases). The CDR3 runs 13 residues. The V and J ends lost 6 bases and 1 base respectively, with 9 bases between them. Germline-derived CDR1 and CDR2 are WNHNN and SYGVQD (reference sequence).

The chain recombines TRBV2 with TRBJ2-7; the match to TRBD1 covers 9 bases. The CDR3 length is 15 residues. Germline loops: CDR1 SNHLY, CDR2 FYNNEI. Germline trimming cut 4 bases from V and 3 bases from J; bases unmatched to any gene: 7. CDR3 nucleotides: TGTGCCAGCAGTGGGGGGACAGGGATGGGCTACGAGCAGTACTTC. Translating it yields CASSGGTGMGYEQYF.